The clone carrying this T cell receptor beta chain was seen repeatedly, ten times or more. Its specificity is not known. These data originate in a study of molecular identifiers for immune sequencing clone quantification. Study outcomes and limitations: Beyond 20 RNA copies, clones held over 99% of effector molecules, compared with under 1% in naive cells. Among about a million naive cells, spiked Jurkat TCR RNA from a single cell was reportedly detectable.

Naive CD8 libraries were made from roughly 20,000 to 1,000,000 sorted cells, and they used 10%, 30% or 50% RNA. TCRdb analysed the PCR reads with MiXCR anew, one entry per CDR3 protein. This sample yields some 70,000 distinct CDR3 sequences, of which over 15% are seen a single time; approximately 1.5% belongs to the top ten. V lost 4 bases and J lost 7; bases outside the gene matches: 5. Germline V gene sequence: CDR1 SNHLY, CDR2 FYNNEI. The CDR3 contains 14 residues. Sequences were obtained from naive CD8+ T cells from blood, with Jurkat cell RNA spiked in. This sample's subset: FACS-sorted CD8+CD4-CCR7+CD45RA+ naive T cells. The sequence derives from a human donor in good health. Some libraries in this study had Jurkat cell RNA spiked in. The gene calls are TRBV2 and TRBJ1-4, with 8 bases identical to TRBD1. CDR3 coding DNA: TGTGCCAGCAGTGGGACAGGGAATGGTGAAAAACTGTTTTTT. This codes for CASSGTGNGEKLFF.